A selection of T cell receptor beta chains follows, all from one sample in a study of T cells in Graves' hyperthyroidism and ophthalmopathy. Via MiXCR, TCRdb re-called the multiplex PCR reads, giving one row per CDR3 protein. This sample yields about 270,000 distinct CDR3 sequences, of which around a quarter are seen a single time; about 30% belongs to the top ten. The sequenced sample was blood. All receptors derive from a man aged 40-50 years with Graves' hyperthyroidism that later progressed to Graves' ophthalmopathy. CDR3s include the opening cysteine and the closing phenylalanine or tryptophan. Each record gives: V gene, J gene, clone size, D gene, CDR3 protein, CDR3 DNA. A D gene is named only where the DNA matches it firmly. Clone size, where shown, is once, few, many, or a class for clones that have expanded.

TRBV5-1	TRBJ2-5	many	.	CASSLSETQYF	TGTGCCAGCAGCCTAAGCGAGACCCAGTACTTC
TRBV29-1	TRBJ2-7	many	.	CSVEMLGTYEQYF	TGCAGCGTTGAAATGCTGGGAACCTACGAGCAGTACTTC
TRBV18	TRBJ2-6	.	.	CASSPPLGGAGANVLTF	TGTGCCAGCTCACCGCCCCTAGGGGGGGCTGGGGCCAACGTCCTGACTTTC
TRBV28	TRBJ1-5	many	.	CASSSRGYGNQPQHF	TGTGCCAGCAGCTCACGTGGGTATGGCAATCAGCCCCAGCATTTT
TRBV19	TRBJ1-3	many	.	CASGGRVSGNTIYF	TGTGCCAGTGGTGGACGAGTCTCTGGAAACACCATATATTTT
TRBV6-2/TRBV6-3	TRBJ1-5	.	TRBD1	CASSYGTENQPQHF	TGTGCCAGCAGTTACGGGACAGAAAATCAGCCCCAGCATTTT
TRBV27	TRBJ2-7	.	TRBD1	CASSLRDRANEQYF	TGTGCCAGCAGTTTAAGGGACAGGGCGAACGAGCAGTACTTC
TRBV15	TRBJ1-2	many	.	CATSSTTLYGYTF	TGTGCCACCAGCAGCACTACTCTCTATGGCTACACCTTC
TRBV7-8	TRBJ2-7	few	.	CASSSLIGTQYF	TGTGCCAGCAGCTCCCTTATCGGGACACAGTACTTC
TRBV20-1	TRBJ2-5	many	.	CSASARFSQETQYF	TGCAGTGCTAGCGCTAGGTTTTCGCAAGAGACCCAGTACTTC
TRBV6-2/TRBV6-3	TRBJ1-5	many	.	CASNSPPRTVGQPQHF	TGTGCCAGCAACTCACCACCCCGGACAGTGGGTCAGCCCCAGCATTTT
TRBV27	TRBJ1-1	many	TRBD1	CASKTGTGDTEAFF	TGTGCCAGCAAAACCGGGACAGGGGACACTGAAGCTTTCTTT
TRBV28	TRBJ2-5	.	.	CASSLYEGLETQYF	TGTGCCAGCAGTTTATATGAGGGGCTAGAGACCCAGTACTTC
TRBV6-2/TRBV6-3	TRBJ2-7	.	.	CASSTPTDILYYEQYF	TGTGCCAGCAGTACGCCGACAGACATCCTCTACTACGAGCAGTACTTC
TRBV12-3/TRBV12-4	TRBJ1-1	many	.	CASSSHSLFEAFF	TGTGCCAGCAGTTCCCACAGCCTCTTTGAAGCTTTCTTT
TRBV10-3	TRBJ2-2	.	TRBD1	CAISGGTGGDWENTGELFF	TGTGCCATCAGTGGTGGGACAGGAGGGGACTGGGAAAACACCGGGGAGCTGTTTTTT
TRBV6-1	TRBJ1-1	few	TRBD1	CASSRDREDTEAFF	TGTGCCAGCAGTCGGGACAGGGAGGACACTGAAGCTTTCTTT
TRBV20-1	TRBJ2-5	.	.	CSARDQAESIPKYF	TGCAGTGCTAGAGATCAGGCGGAATCCATACCCAAGTACTTC
TRBV4-2	TRBJ1-1	many	.	CASSQARGSAFF	TGTGCCAGCAGCCAAGCCAGGGGATCGGCTTTCTTT
TRBV6-5	TRBJ2-7	.	TRBD1	CASSYPDRGYEQYF	TGTGCCAGCAGTTATCCGGACAGGGGCTACGAGCAGTACTTC
TRBV4-2	TRBJ1-5	many	TRBD1	CASSQGTTGGNQPQHF	TGTGCCAGCAGCCAAGGAACGACAGGGGGCAATCAGCCCCAGCATTTT
TRBV7-8	TRBJ1-2	.	.	CASSSGFSYGYTF	TGTGCCAGCAGCTCAGGGTTTTCCTATGGCTACACCTTC
TRBV6-5	TRBJ1-2	many	.	CATTGLGNYGYTF	TGTGCCACCACGGGCCTTGGAAACTATGGCTACACCTTC
TRBV5-1	TRBJ2-2	few	.	CASSSLHTGELFF	TGCGCCAGCAGCTCCCTCCACACCGGGGAGCTGTTTTTT
TRBV11-3	TRBJ2-2	many	.	CASSQGTGVNTGELFF	TGTGCCAGCAGCCAGGGAACGGGGGTCAACACCGGGGAGCTGTTTTTT
TRBV9	TRBJ1-1	.	.	CASSRPGGAAFF	TGTGCCAGCAGCCGTCCGGGCGGCGCAGCTTTCTTT
TRBV18	TRBJ1-1	many	TRBD1	CASSPDRGDTEAFF	TGTGCCAGCTCACCGGACAGGGGGGACACTGAAGCTTTCTTT
TRBV19	TRBJ1-2	few	TRBD1	CASTLTGDPNYGYTF	TGTGCCAGTACCCTAACAGGGGATCCTAACTATGGCTACACCTTC
TRBV28	TRBJ1-5	.	TRBD1	CASTMSIGTGVQPQHF	TGTGCCAGCACTATGTCTATCGGGACAGGGGTGCAGCCCCAGCATTTT
TRBV7-2	TRBJ1-3	once	.	CASSLISGNTIYF	TGTGCCAGCAGCTTGATCTCTGGAAACACCATATATTTT
TRBV7-9	TRBJ2-7	.	.	CASSHRDRPYEQYF	TGTGCCAGCAGTCACCGAGACAGACCCTACGAGCAGTACTTC
TRBV28	TRBJ1-5	.	.	CASSLHRDWNQPQHF	TGTGCCAGCAGTTTACACAGGGATTGGAATCAGCCCCAGCATTTT
TRBV20-1	TRBJ1-2	many	TRBD1	CSAPDPTGGFNYGYTF	TGCAGTGCCCCCGACCCGACAGGGGGTTTTAACTATGGCTACACCTTC
TRBV20-1	TRBJ2-7	many	TRBD2	CSARDWPSGTYEQYF	TGCAGTGCTAGAGATTGGCCTAGCGGAACCTACGAGCAGTACTTC
TRBV30	TRBJ2-2	few	TRBD1	CAYGTANTGELFF	TGTGCCTACGGGACAGCGAACACCGGGGAGCTGTTTTTT
TRBV11-2	TRBJ2-7	many	.	CASSLDSSLVYEQYF	TGTGCCAGCAGCTTAGATAGCAGCTTAGTCTACGAGCAGTACTTC